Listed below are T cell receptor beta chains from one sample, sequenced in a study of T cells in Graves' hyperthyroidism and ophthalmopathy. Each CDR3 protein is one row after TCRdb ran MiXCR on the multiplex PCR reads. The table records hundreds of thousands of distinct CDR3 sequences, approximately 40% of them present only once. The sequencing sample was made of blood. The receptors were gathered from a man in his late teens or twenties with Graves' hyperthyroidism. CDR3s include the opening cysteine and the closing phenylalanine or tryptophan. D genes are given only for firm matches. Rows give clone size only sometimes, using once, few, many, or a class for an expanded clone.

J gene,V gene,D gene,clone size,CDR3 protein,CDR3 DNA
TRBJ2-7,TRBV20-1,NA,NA,CSASTQGPDEQYF,TGCAGTGCTAGTACGCAGGGGCCCGACGAGCAGTACTTC
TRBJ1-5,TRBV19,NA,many,CASSRGSHRAQPQHF,TGTGCCAGTAGTCGGGGGTCGCACAGGGCTCAGCCCCAGCATTTT
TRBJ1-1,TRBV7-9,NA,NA,CASSLGRESIF,TGTGCCAGCAGCTTGGGACGTGAAAGCATATTT
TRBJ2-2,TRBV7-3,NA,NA,CASSSRLTGRSTGELFF,TGTGCCAGCAGCTCTCGCTTGACGGGCCGGAGCACCGGGGAGCTGTTTTTT
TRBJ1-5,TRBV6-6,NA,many,CASSYGLNQPQHF,TGTGCCAGCAGTTACGGACTGAACCAGCCCCAGCATTTT
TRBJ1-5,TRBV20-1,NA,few,CSVLISSKAGWLSNQPQHF,TGCAGTGTCCTTATATCATCGAAGGCGGGATGGCTTAGCAATCAGCCCCAGCATTTT
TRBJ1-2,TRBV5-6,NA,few,CASSFGDRANYGYTF,TGTGCCAGCAGCTTTGGAGACAGAGCTAACTATGGCTACACCTTC
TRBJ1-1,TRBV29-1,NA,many,CSVEREVGTEAFF,TGCAGCGTTGAGAGGGAGGTGGGGACTGAAGCTTTCTTT
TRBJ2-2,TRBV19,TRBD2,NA,CATTGGGLVNTGELFF,TGTGCCACAACCGGCGGGGGACTAGTGAACACCGGGGAGCTGTTTTTT
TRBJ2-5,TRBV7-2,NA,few,CASSVTPRDGETQYF,TGTGCCAGCAGCGTAACACCCCGGGACGGGGAGACCCAGTACTTC
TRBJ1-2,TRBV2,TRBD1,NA,CASSRDRGYDGYTF,TGTGCCAGCAGCCGGGACAGGGGGTATGATGGCTACACCTTC
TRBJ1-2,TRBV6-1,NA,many,CASSEDGYGYTF,TGTGCCAGCAGTGAAGACGGCTATGGCTACACCTTC
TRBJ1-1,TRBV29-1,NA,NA,CSVDRETENTEAFF,TGCAGCGTTGATCGAGAAACAGAGAACACTGAAGCTTTCTTT